This passage covers 14 T cell receptor beta chains from one sample sequenced in a study of monozygotic twins with inflammatory bowel disease. TCRdb reprocessed the 5' RACE reads and stores each CDR3 protein as one record, lacking DNA. Its table records 150,000 to 200,000 distinct CDR3 sequences. Sequencing input: blood. The source is a human donor with ulcerative colitis or Crohn's disease, or a healthy co-twin of an affected twin (not recorded which).

The gene calls are TRBV3-1 and TRBJ1-2; TCRdb reports TRBD1, a call that lacks DNA to check it against. The CDR3 length is 15 residues. Looked up from germline, CDR1 is LGHDT and CDR2 is YNNKEL (reference sequence). The CDR3 protein is CARSRTGQGVNGYTF. Using reference TRBV3-1 and TRBJ1-2 for the parts outside the CDR3, the full variable domain is DTAVSQTPKYLVTQMGNDKSIKCEQNLGHDTMYWYKQDSKKFLKIMFSYNNKELIINETVPNRFSPKSPDKAHLNLHINSLELGDSAVYFCARSRTGQGVNGYTFGSGTRLTVV.

The chain employs TRBV27 and TRBJ2-7; the D gene TCRdb calls, TRBD2, cannot be checked with no DNA. The CDR3 length is 16 residues. Germline V gene sequence: CDR1 MNHEY, CDR2 SMNVEV (reference sequence). The CDR3 loop is CASSLGGGVLSYEQYF.

This sequence joins TRBV4-2 and TRBJ2-1. Looked up from germline, CDR1 is LGHNA and CDR2 is YNFKEQ. The CDR3 is 16 residues long. CDR3 sequence reads: CASSQDRGSSYNEQFF.

This sequence joins TRBV9 and TRBJ1-1. Germline V gene sequence: CDR1 SGDLS, CDR2 YYNGEE. The CDR3 has 15 residues. The CDR3 reads CASSPSVDENTEAFF.

The chain carries TRBV18 and TRBJ1-5; TCRdb designates TRBD1, a call that cannot be tested without DNA. CDR3 length: 15 residues. Germline-derived CDR1 and CDR2 are KGHSH and LQKENI. Here the CDR3 reads CASSPGQGVIQPQHF. Full variable domain (outside the CDR3, taken from reference TRBV18 and TRBJ1-5): NAGVMQNPRHLVRRRGQEARLRCSPMKGHSHVYWYRQLPEEGLKFMVYLQKENIIDESGMPKERFSAEFPKEGPSILRIQQVVRGDSAAYFCASSPGQGVIQPQHFGDGTRLSIL.

This chain connects TRBV20-1 to TRBJ2-7; TCRdb calls TRBD1, which cannot be checked without DNA. Germline V gives CDR1 DFQATT, CDR2 SNEGSKA (reference sequence). The CDR3 covers 14 residues. CDR3 in amino acids: CSARGGTLSYEQYF.

This chain connects TRBV3-1 to TRBJ2-2; TCRdb indicates TRBD1, and absent DNA this call remains unverified. Germline V gene data show CDR1 as LGHDT and CDR2 as YNNKEL (reference sequence). CDR3 length equals 17 residues. The CDR3 loop reads CASSQVGLGRGHGELFF. Full variable domain (rest looked up from reference TRBV3-1 and TRBJ2-2): DTAVSQTPKYLVTQMGNDKSIKCEQNLGHDTMYWYKQDSKKFLKIMFSYNNKELIINETVPNRFSPKSPDKAHLNLHINSLELGDSAVYFCASSQVGLGRGHGELFFGEGSRLTVL.

V and J are TRBV7-9 and TRBJ1-2; TCRdb proposes TRBD1, but this gene call is untestable without DNA. The CDR3 runs 13 residues. Germline V gene data show CDR1 as SEHNR and CDR2 as FQNEAQ (reference sequence). CDR3 sequence: CASSFDRDYGYTF.

The chain carries TRBV20-1 and TRBJ2-7. CDR1 and CDR2 (germline): DFQATT, SNEGSKA (reference sequence). The CDR3 contains 13 residues. CDR3 sequence: CSARDVFYYEQYF.

The J gene is TRBJ2-7, the V gene TRBV7-2. Germline V gives CDR1 SGHTA, CDR2 FQGNSA. The CDR3 consists of 13 residues. The CDR3 loop reads CASSLQRYYEQYF.

The chain employs TRBV7-2 and TRBJ1-1; without DNA, the TCRdb call of TRBD1 cannot be checked. This CDR3 comprises 14 residues. The germline CDR1 and CDR2 sequences are SGHTA and FQGNSA. CDR3 loop: CASSPRQRDTEAFF.

V gene TRBV7-8 combines with J gene TRBJ1-4; as DNA is missing, the TRBD1 call by TCRdb cannot be tested. The CDR3 totals 16 residues. CDR1 SGHVS and CDR2 FQNEAQ come from the germline V gene. The CDR3 loop is CASSLEVTGGREKLFF.

The chain combines TRBV29-1 with TRBJ2-2. CDR1 SQVTM and CDR2 ANQGSEA come from the germline V gene. CDR3 length equals 11 residues. CDR3 sequence reads: CSVEDTGELFF.

V usage is TRBV12-3 or TRBV12-4 and J usage is TRBJ2-5. This CDR3 is built from 15 residues. This CDR3 is CASSFSGRYQETQYF.